This T cell receptor (beta chain) is drawn from a study of blood T cell repertoires in COVID-19 (dated by TCRdb to 2018 to 2020). At the level of the whole study: Samples covering the acute and convalescent phases of COVID-19 were provided by collaborators in the United States, Italy and Spain. HLA class I and class II types, where available, came from metadata supplied by the sample provider rather than from assay-based typing. Nearly every sample came with metadata listing a de-identified subject ID, COVID-19 status, age in years and sex. The repertoires were made available in a free public database intended to serve as a resource for research on the immune response to SARS-CoV-2. Deeply sampled blood TCRbeta repertoires from subjects exposed to, actively infected with, or recovered from COVID-19 were included in the dataset. Samples were obtained from the ongoing ImmuneRACE study (first 160 participants) and from over a thousand subjects provided by 6 global collaborators. The material from the prospective study consisted of cDNA or gDNA derived from T cells, B-cell-depleted T cells, or PBMCs.

The immunoSEQ Assay, a bias-controlled multiplex PCR, was used to amplify TCRbeta CDR3 regions from genomic DNA. The authors processed their data as follows. The number of nucleated cells in each sample was estimated from the amplification of reference gene primers within the assay. Sequence reads were collapsed and filtered to measure the absolute abundance of every unique TCRbeta CDR3 rearrangement. Productive Simpson clonality was computed per sample as the square root of Simpson's diversity index over productive rearrangements. TCRdb provides this immuneACCESS table in a form limited to in-frame rearrangements. Some clones are lacking; in checked studies, under half of them reflect an unresolved V gene, and why the rest are absent is not known. The V and J calls and the clone size are those of that table, but D and trimming were determined from the DNA. Counted in this sample were more than 90,000 clones; 85% to 95% of them appeared once. Approximately 5.4% of the sample rests with the top ten.

Whole blood was collected in K2EDTA tubes by collaborating institutions according to the institutions' own protocols. Collaborator samples were shipped for TCRbeta analysis as frozen whole blood, isolated PBMCs, or DNA extracted from either sample type. What the authors observed across the whole study: Clinical and demographic metadata were provided uncurated, with the amount varying by source and participant.

Concerning this clone: Its antigen is currently not known. No base quality values were provided; no much bigger clone lies one nucleotide off.

CDR1 and CDR2 are drawn from the germline V gene: SGHRS, YFSETQ. V trim: 0 bases; J trim: 7 bases; unmatched bases: 6. Reading from cysteine to phenylalanine, the CDR3 counts 14 amino acids. The sequence is cut down to CDR3 DNA, 42 bases in frame from base 1. In this chain, TRBV5-1 is recombined with TRBJ1-2; TRBD1 agrees with 7 junctional bases. The receptor was derived from a man aged 50-59 years with active COVID-19. The sequenced material came from peripheral blood. The DNA is TGCGCCAGCAGCTTGGCCAGGGACAGAAGTGGCTACACCTTC. Its protein reads: CASSLARDRSGYTF.